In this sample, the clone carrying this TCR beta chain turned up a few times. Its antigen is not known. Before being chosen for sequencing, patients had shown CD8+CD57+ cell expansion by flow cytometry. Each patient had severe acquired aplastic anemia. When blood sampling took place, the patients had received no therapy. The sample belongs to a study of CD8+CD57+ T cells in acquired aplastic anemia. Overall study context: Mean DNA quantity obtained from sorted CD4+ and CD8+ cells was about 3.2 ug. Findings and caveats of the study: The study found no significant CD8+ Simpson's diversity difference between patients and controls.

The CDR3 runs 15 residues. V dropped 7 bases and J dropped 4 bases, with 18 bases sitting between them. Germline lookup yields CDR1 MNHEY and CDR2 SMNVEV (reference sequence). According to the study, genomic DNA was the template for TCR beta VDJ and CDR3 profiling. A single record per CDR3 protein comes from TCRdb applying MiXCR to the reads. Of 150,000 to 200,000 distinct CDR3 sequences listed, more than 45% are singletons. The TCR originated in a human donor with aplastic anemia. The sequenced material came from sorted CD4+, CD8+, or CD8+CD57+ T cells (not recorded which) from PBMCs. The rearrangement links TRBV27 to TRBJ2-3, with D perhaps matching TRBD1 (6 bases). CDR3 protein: CASTRTDLQSDTQYF. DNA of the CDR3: TGTGCCAGCACAAGGACAGACCTACAATCAGATACGCAGTATTTT.